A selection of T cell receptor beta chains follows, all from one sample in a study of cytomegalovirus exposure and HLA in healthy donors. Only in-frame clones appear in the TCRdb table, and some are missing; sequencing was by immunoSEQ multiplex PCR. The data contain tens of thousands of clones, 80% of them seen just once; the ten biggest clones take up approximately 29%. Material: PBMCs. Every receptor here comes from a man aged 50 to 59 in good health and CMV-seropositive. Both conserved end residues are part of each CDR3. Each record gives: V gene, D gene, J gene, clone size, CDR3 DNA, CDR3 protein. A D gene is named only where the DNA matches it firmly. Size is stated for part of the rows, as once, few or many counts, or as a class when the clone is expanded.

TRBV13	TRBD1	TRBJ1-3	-	TGTGCCAGCAGCCAGGGGGGGACAGGAGACCTCCTGGGAGGAAACACCATATATTTT	CASSQGGTGDLLGGNTIYF
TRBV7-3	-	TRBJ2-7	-	TGTGCCAGCAGCACCGGAGGCCCGAACTACGAGCAGTACTTC	CASSTGGPNYEQYF
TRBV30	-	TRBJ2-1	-	TGTGCCTGCTACGGATCAAAACCAGGGAATGAGCAGTTCTTC	CACYGSKPGNEQFF
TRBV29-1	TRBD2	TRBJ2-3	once	TGCAGCGTCGCGGGAGGGCCGAGAGATACGCAGTATTTT	CSVAGGPRDTQYF
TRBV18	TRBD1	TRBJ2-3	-	TGTGCCAGCTCACCATATGGGACAGACACAGATACGCAGTATTTT	CASSPYGTDTDTQYF
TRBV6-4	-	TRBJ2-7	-	TGTGCCAGCAGTGACGTGCGGTCGAAATACGAGCAGTACTTC	CASSDVRSKYEQYF
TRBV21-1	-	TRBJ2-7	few	TGTGCCAGCAGCAAAAATTCTAGACTCGGGACAGGGTATATGTACTTC	CASSKNSRLGTGYMYF
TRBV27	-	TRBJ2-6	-	TGTGCCAGCAGTTCTCGAGAGGGAGAGGTCCTGACTTTC	CASSSREGEVLTF
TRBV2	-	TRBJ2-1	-	TGTGCCAGCAGAGCGGTGAGCTCCTACAATGAGCAGTTCTTC	CASRAVSSYNEQFF
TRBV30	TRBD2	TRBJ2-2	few	TGTGCCTGGAGTGTACTAGCGGGACCCGGGGAGCTGTTTTTT	CAWSVLAGPGELFF
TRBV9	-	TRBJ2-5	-	TGTGCCAGCAGCGAAAGGGCGGAGGAAAAGGAGACCCAGTACTTC	CASSERAEEKETQYF
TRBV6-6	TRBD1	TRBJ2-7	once	TGTGCCAGCAGGCCGACAGGGAGCCGAGACGAGCAGTACTTC	CASRPTGSRDEQYF
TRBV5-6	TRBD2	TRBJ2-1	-	TGTGCCAGCAGCTTTCTGGTACCAGCGGGACTTTACAATGAGCAGTTCTTC	CASSFLVPAGLYNEQFF
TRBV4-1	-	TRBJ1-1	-	TGCGCCAGCAGCCTTCCCGGGGGAGGGGGGGCTGAAGCTTTCTTT	CASSLPGGGGAEAFF
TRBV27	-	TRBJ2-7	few	TGTGCCTCCTCTAGACAGGCATCCTACGAGCAGTACTTC	CASSRQASYEQYF
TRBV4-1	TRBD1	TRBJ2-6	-	TGCGCCAGCAGCCAAGAGGGACAGGGCTCGGCTGGGGCCAACGGCCTGACTTTC	CASSQEGQGSAGANGLTF
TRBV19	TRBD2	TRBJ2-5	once	TGTGCCAGTAGTATCAGGGCGGGGGGGGAGACCCAGTACTTC	CASSIRAGGETQYF
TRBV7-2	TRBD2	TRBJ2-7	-	TGTGCCAGCAGCTTAAGAACTAGCGGGGTCTACGAGCAGTACTTC	CASSLRTSGVYEQYF
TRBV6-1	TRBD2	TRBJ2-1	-	TGTGCCAGCAGTGACGTTAGCGGGAGGGCGAACTTCAATGAGCAGTTCTTC	CASSDVSGRANFNEQFF
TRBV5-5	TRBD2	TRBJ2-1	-	TGTGCCAGCACCTGGCGGGGACTAGCGGGAGGAGGAAGCAATGAGCAGTTCTTC	CASTWRGLAGGGSNEQFF
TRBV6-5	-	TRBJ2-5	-	TGTGCCAGCACCCAGGACAGAACGCGTCAAGAGACCCAGTACTTC	CASTQDRTRQETQYF
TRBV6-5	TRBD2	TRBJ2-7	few	TGTGCCAGCAGACTTTCCCGGGCAGGGAGGGGAGAGCAGTACTTC	CASRLSRAGRGEQYF
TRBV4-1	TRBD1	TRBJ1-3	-	TGCGCCAGCAGCCAGTATCAGGGGGCTGGAAACACCATATATTTT	CASSQYQGAGNTIYF
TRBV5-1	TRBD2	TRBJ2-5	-	TGCGCCAGCAGCTTGGCACTAGCGGGAGAGACCCAGTACTTC	CASSLALAGETQYF
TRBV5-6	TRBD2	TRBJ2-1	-	TGTGCCAGCAGCTTGGGGCAGGGACTAGCATCTGAGCAGTTCTTC	CASSLGQGLASEQFF
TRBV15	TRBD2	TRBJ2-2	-	TGTGCCACCAGCAGGACTAGCAACACCGGGGAGCTGTTTTTT	CATSRTSNTGELFF
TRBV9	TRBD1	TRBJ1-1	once	TGTGCCAGCAGCACACAGGGGTTTAACACTGAAGCTTTCTTT	CASSTQGFNTEAFF
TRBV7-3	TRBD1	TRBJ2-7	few	TGTGCCAGCAGCTTAGCGGCAGGGGGAACCTACGAGCAGTACTTC	CASSLAAGGTYEQYF
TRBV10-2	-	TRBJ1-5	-	TGCGCCAGCAGTGAGACCACGATCGGCAGGGAGCATTTT	CASSETTIGREHF
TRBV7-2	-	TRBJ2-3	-	TGTGCCAGCAGCTTAGCCAGTGATACGCAGTATTTT	CASSLASDTQYF
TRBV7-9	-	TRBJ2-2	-	TGTGCCAGCAGCCGCGGCCAAGTGGGTAGCGGAAACACCGGGGAGCTGTTTTTT	CASSRGQVGSGNTGELFF
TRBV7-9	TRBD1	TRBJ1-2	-	TGTTCCAGCAGCCCGACCGGGACAGCGGAACCGGGTGGCTACACCTTC	CSSSPTGTAEPGGYTF
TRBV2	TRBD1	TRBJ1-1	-	TGTGCCAGCAGTGATACGAGACAGGGGCCAGACACTGAAGCTTTCTTT	CASSDTRQGPDTEAFF
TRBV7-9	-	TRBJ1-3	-	TGTGCCAGCAGCTCAACGAGCCTCGTGGGGGGCTCTGGAAACACCATATATTTT	CASSSTSLVGGSGNTIYF
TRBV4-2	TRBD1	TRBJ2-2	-	TGTGCCAGCAGCCAAGCTCGACAGGGGGCAAACACCGGGGAGCTGTTTTTT	CASSQARQGANTGELFF
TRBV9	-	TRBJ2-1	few	TGTGCCAGCAGCCCCCTTGTCGGGAGAAATGAGCAGTTCTTC	CASSPLVGRNEQFF